What follows are 8 T cell receptor beta chains derived from one specimen sequenced in a study of radiotherapy plus CTLA-4 blockade in lung cancer. Sequencing used immunoSEQ multiplex PCR; TCRdb keeps in-frame clones, though not all of them. This sample has roughly 45,000 clones, with almost 65% found just once. The sample in question was peripheral blood, obtained from a patient treated with radiotherapy plus ipilimumab. These TCRs come from a human donor with non-small cell lung cancer who had a partial response to radiotherapy plus ipilimumab.

This clone has only a few counts. This chain joins TRBV4-1 and TRBJ2-1; D not certain. CDR1 is MGHRA, CDR2 YSYEKL, per germline. The CDR3 has 17 amino acids. V shed 4 bases and J shed 0 bases, with 16 bases lying between them. Here the CDR3 DNA reads TGCGCCAGCAGCCCTAGACTCAACTCCAACTCCTACAATGAGCAGTTCTTC. Translating it yields CASSPRLNSNSYNEQFF.

In this sample, this clone turned up a few times. The genes are TRBV18 and TRBJ2-1; 8 bases agree with TRBD2. The junction had 4 bases not matched to a gene; V was cut back by 3 bases and J by 0 bases. CDR1 is KGHSH and CDR2 is LQKENI in the germline V gene. The CDR3 extends over 16 amino acids. CDR3 amino acids: CASSPRAGDSYNEQFF. CDR3 bases: TGTGCCAGCTCACCCCGAGCGGGGGACTCCTACAATGAGCAGTTCTTC.

Here the CDR3 reads CAISDPGTGDEKLFF. CDR3 DNA sequence: TGTGCCATCAGTGATCCCGGGACAGGGGATGAAAAACTGTTTTTT. V is TRBV10-3 and J is TRBJ1-4, with TRBD1 matching over 10 bases. The length of the CDR3 is 15 residues. The germline V gene encodes CDR1 ENHRY and CDR2 SYGVKD. The V gene end was trimmed by 3 bases and the J gene end by 6 bases; junction bases not matched to a gene: 4.

V usage is TRBV21-1 and J usage is TRBJ2-3; the table names TRBD2, a call not compared with the DNA. TRBV21-1 is labeled a pseudogene. The CDR3 has 17 amino acids. DNA for the CDR3: TGTGCCAGCAGCAAAAAGTCCCTACGGAGGCGCACAGATACGCAGTATTTT. Translation: CASSKKSLRRRTDTQYF.

In DNA form, the CDR3 reads TGTGCCAGCAGCTGGGGCGCAGGGAATACGCAGTATTTT. Its protein is CASSWGAGNTQYF. The rearrangement links TRBV7-2 to TRBJ2-3, with D possibly TRBD1 on 5 matching bases. The CDR3 extends over 13 amino acids. The germline gives CDR1 SGHTA, CDR2 FQGNSA. Deletions cut 4 bases from V and 7 bases from J, with 12 bases between. Drawing the rest from reference TRBV7-2 and TRBJ2-3, the complete variable domain is GAGVSQSPSNKVTEKGKDVELRCDPISGHTALYWYRQSLGQGLEFLIYFQGNSAPDKSGLPSDRFSAERTGGSVSTLTIQRTQQEDSAVYLCASSWGAGNTQYFGPGTRLTVL.

This clone was seen only once. The chain combines TRBV7-9 with TRBJ2-7; 13 bases are shared with TRBD2. The germline CDR1 and CDR2 sequences are SEHNR and FQNEAQ (reference sequence). The CDR3 is 18 residues long. V gave up 2 bases and J gave up 4 bases; unmatched junction bases: 11. CDR3 residues: CASSLQGLAGSSIYEQYF. CDR3 DNA: TGTGCCAGCAGCTTACAGGGACTAGCGGGAAGTAGTATTTACGAGCAGTACTTC.

The chain carries TRBV4-1 and TRBJ2-7; 13 bases are a match to TRBD2. Trimming removed 4 bases from V and 2 bases from J; junction bases left unmatched: 5. The CDR3 runs to 16 residues. Germline CDR1 is MGHRA and CDR2 is YSYEKL. DNA of the CDR3: TGCGCCAGCAGCCGGTCCGGGACTAGCGGGACCTACGAGCAGTACTTC. Amino acids: CASSRSGTSGTYEQYF.

The chain combines TRBV11-2 with TRBJ1-3; D call uncertain. CDR1 is SGHAT and CDR2 is FQNNGV in the germline V gene. V lost 2 bases and J 0 bases, leaving 8 bases between the germline ends. The CDR3 consists of 15 residues. The CDR3 loop reads CASSLIHSSGNTIYF. CDR3 nucleotide sequence: TGTGCCAGCAGCTTAATTCACAGCTCTGGAAACACCATATATTTT. The full variable domain, in which reference TRBV11-2 and TRBJ1-3 provide the parts outside the CDR3, is EAGVAQSPRYKIIEKRQSVAFWCNPISGHATLYWYQQILGQGPKLLIQFQNNGVVDDSQLPKDRFSAERLKGVDSTLKIQPAKLEDSAVYLCASSLIHSSGNTIYFGEGSWLTVV.